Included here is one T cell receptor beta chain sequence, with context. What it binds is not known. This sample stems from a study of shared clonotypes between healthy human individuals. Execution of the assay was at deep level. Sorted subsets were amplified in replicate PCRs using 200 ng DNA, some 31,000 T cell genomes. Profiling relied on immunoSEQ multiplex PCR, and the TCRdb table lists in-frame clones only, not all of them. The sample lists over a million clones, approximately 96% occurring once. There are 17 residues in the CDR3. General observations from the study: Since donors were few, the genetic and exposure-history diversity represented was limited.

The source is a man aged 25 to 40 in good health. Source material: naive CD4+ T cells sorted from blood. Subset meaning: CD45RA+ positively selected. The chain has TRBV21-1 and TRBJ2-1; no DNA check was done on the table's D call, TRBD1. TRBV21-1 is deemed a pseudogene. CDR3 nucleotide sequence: TGTGCCAGCAGCGAGAGGACAGGACAAAGAGGTAAAAATGAGCAGTTCTTC. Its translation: CASSERTGQRGKNEQFF.